The entry below gives a single TCR beta chain sequence along with its context. The antigen remains undetermined. Here immunoSEQ multiplex PCR was the method, and the copy in TCRdb shows in-frame clones only, minus some. The sample includes over 150,000 clones, 85% of them seen just once. The donors were in the approximately 120-subject validation cohort; that cohort was separate from the approximately 700-subject first cohort. This record comes from a study of cytomegalovirus exposure and HLA in healthy donors. CDR3 length equals 15 residues. The germline V gene has CDR1 MGHDK and CDR2 SYGVNS. Trimming took off 4 bases at V and 0 bases at J, with 12 bases between the two ends. Findings and caveats of the study: Confirmation was obtained in vitro that three CMV-associated chains are specific for CMV antigens. Cytomegalovirus status was reportedly diagnosed by the classifier with high sensitivity and specificity.

Source material: PBMCs. The TCR was taken from a man in his late teens or twenties in good health and CMV-seropositive. The V call is TRBV25-1, the J call TRBJ1-1; D perhaps matches TRBD1 (6 bases). This CDR3 reads CASSAIQGLNTEAFF. CDR3 sequence (DNA): TGTGCCAGCAGTGCGATACAGGGCTTGAACACTGAAGCTTTCTTT.